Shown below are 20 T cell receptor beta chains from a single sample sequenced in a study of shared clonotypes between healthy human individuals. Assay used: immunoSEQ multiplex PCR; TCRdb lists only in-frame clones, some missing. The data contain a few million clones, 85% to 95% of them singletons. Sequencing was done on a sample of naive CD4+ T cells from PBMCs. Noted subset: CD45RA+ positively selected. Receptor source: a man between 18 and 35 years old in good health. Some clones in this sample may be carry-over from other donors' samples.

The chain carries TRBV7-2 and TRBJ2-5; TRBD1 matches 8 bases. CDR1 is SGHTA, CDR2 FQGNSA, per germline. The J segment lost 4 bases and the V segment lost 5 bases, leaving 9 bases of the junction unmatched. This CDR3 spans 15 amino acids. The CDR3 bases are TGTGCCAGCAGCCTCTCCCGGGACAGGACAGAGACCCAGTACTTC. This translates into CASSLSRDRTETQYF.

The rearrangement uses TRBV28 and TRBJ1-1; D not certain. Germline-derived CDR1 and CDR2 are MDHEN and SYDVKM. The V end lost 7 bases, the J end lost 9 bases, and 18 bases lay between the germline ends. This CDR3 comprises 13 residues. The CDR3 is CASIKNGGRKAFF. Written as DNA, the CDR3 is TGTGCCAGCATCAAAAACGGAGGGCGCAAAGCTTTCTTT.

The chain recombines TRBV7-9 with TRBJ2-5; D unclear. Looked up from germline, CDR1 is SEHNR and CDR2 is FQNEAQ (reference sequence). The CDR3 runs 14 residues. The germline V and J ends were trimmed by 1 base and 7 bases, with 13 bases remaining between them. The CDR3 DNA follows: TGTGCCAGCAGCTTAGTGGCAGGTTCGGGGACCCAGTACTTC. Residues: CASSLVAGSGTQYF.

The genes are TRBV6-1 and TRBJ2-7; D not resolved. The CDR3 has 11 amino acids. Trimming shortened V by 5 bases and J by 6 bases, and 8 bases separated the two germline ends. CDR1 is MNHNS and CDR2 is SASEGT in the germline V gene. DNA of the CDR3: TGTGCCAGCAGTCGGAGTGGCGAGCAGTACTTC. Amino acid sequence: CASSRSGEQYF.

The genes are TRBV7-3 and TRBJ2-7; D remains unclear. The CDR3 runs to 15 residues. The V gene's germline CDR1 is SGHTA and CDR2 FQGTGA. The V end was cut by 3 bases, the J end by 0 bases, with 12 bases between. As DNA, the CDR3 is TGTGCCAGCAGCTTGAGCTCTTCCAACTCCTACGAGCAGTACTTC. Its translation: CASSLSSSNSYEQYF. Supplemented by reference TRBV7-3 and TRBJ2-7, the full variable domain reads GAGVSQTPSNKVTEKGKYVELRCDPISGHTALYWYRQSLGQGPEFLIYFQGTGAADDSGLPNDRFFAVRPEGSVSTLKIQRTERGDSAVYLCASSLSSSNSYEQYFGPGTRLTVT.

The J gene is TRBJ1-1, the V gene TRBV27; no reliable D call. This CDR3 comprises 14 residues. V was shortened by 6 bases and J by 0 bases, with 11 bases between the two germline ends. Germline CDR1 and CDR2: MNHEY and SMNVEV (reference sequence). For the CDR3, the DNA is TGTGCCAGCAGCCTTTATAACATGAACACTGAAGCTTTCTTT. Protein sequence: CASSLYNMNTEAFF.

CDR3 bases: TGTGCCAGCAGCTTAACCCCCGGACAGGGCCACGAAACAGATACGCAGTATTTT. Translating gives CASSLTPGQGHETDTQYF. The rearrangement joins TRBV7-3 to TRBJ2-3; 8 nucleotides line up with TRBD1. The CDR3 loop spans 18 amino acids. J gave up 3 bases and V 0 bases, and 11 bases lay outside the gene matches. Germline values: CDR1 SGHTA, CDR2 FQGTGA.

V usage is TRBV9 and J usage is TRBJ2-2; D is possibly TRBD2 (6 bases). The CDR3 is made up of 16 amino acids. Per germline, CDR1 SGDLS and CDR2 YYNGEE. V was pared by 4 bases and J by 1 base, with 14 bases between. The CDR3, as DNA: TGTGCCAGCAGCCCCGTTGGGCGGGAGAACACCGGGGAGCTGTTTTTT. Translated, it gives CASSPVGRENTGELFF.

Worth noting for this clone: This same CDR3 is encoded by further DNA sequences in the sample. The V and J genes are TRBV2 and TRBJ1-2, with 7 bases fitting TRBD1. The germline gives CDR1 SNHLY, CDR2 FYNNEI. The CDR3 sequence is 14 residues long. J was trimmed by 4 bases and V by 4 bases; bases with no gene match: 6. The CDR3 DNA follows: TGTGCCAGCAGTGCCAGACAGGGAAGCTATGGCTACACCTTC. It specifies CASSARQGSYGYTF.

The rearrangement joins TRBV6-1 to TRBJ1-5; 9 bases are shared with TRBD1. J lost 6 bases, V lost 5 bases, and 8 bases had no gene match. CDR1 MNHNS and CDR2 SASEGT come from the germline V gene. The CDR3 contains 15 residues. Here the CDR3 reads CASSRDRGGIQPQHF. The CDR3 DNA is TGTGCCAGCAGTCGAGACAGGGGGGGGATTCAGCCCCAGCATTTT.

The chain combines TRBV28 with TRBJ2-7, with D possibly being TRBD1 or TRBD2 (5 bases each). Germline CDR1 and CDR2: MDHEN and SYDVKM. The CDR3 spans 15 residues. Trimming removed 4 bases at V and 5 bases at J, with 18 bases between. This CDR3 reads CASSSPGPPGHEQYF. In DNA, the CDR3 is TGTGCCAGCAGTTCACCGGGACCTCCTGGCCACGAGCAGTACTTC.

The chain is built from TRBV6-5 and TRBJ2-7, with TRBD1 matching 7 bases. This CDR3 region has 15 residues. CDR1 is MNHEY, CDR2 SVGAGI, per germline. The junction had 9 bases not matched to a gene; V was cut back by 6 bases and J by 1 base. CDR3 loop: CASSSGQPRSYEQYF. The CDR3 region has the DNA TGTGCCAGCAGCTCGGGACAGCCCCGGTCCTACGAGCAGTACTTC.

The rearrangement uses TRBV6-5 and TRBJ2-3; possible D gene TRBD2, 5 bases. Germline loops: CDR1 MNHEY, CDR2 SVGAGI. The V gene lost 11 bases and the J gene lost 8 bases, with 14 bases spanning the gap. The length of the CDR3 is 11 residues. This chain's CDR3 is CARDRGATQYF. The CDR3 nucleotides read TGTGCCCGCGATCGGGGAGCTACGCAGTATTTT.

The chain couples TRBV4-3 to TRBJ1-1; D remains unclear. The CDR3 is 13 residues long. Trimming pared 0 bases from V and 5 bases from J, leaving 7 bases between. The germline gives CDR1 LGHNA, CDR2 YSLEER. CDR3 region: CASSQDSGTEAFF. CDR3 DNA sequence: TGCGCCAGCAGCCAAGATTCAGGAACTGAAGCTTTCTTT.

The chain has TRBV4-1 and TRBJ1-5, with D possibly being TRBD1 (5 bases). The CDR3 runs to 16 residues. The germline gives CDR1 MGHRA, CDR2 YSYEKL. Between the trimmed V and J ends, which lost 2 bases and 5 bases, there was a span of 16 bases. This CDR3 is CASSQLSVGVYQPQHF. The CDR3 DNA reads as TGCGCCAGCAGCCAATTGTCGGTGGGGGTTTATCAGCCCCAGCATTTT.

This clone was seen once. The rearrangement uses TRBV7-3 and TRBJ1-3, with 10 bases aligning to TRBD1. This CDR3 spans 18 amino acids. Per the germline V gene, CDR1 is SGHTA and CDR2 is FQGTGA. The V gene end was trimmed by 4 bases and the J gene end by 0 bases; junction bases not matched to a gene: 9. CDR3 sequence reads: CASSSEGTGANSGNTIYF. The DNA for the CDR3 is TGTGCCAGCAGCTCAGAAGGGACAGGGGCGAACTCTGGAAACACCATATATTTT. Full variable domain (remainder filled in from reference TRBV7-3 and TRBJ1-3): GAGVSQTPSNKVTEKGKYVELRCDPISGHTALYWYRQSLGQGPEFLIYFQGTGAADDSGLPNDRFFAVRPEGSVSTLKIQRTERGDSAVYLCASSSEGTGANSGNTIYFGEGSWLTVV.

The CDR3 is CASSLWDSYNEQFF. CDR3 nucleotide sequence: TGTGCCAGCAGCTTGTGGGACTCCTACAATGAGCAGTTCTTC. The chain couples TRBV7-9 to TRBJ2-1; D is ambiguous. The CDR3 has 14 residues. The germline V gene has CDR1 SEHNR and CDR2 FQNEAQ (reference sequence). Trimming took 3 bases from V and 0 from J, leaving 6 bases between them.

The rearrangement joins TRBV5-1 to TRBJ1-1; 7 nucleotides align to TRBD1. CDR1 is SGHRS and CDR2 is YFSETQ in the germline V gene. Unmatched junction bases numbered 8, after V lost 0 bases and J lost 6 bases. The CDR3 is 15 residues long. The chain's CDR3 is CASSLAPGQQPEAFF. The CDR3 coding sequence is TGCGCCAGCAGCTTGGCTCCGGGACAGCAACCTGAAGCTTTCTTT.

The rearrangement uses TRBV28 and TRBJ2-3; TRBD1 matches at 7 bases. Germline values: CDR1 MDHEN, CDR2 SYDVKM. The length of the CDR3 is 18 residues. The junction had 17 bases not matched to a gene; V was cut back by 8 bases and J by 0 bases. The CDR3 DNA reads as TGTGCCAGCGTTACAGGGGCAGCCGCCACTACTAGCACAGATACGCAGTATTTT. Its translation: CASVTGAAATTSTDTQYF. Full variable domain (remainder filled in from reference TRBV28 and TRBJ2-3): DVKVTQSSRYLVKRTGEKVFLECVQDMDHENMFWYRQDPGLGLRLIYFSYDVKMKEKGDIPEGYSVSREKKERFSLILESASTNQTSMYLCASVTGAAATTSTDTQYFGPGTRLTVL.

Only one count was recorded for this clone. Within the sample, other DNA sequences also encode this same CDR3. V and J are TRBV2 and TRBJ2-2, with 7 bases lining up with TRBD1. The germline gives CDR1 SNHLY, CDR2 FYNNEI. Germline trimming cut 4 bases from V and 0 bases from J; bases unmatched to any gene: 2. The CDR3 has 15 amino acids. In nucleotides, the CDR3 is TGTGCCAGCAGTGTAGGGACAGCGAACACCGGGGAGCTGTTTTTT. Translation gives CASSVGTANTGELFF.